Below are 31 T cell receptor beta chains sequenced from a single sample in a study of T cells in Graves' hyperthyroidism and ophthalmopathy. Amplification of TCR beta CDR3 regions was performed using RNA transcripts as template. TCR CDR3 underwent first-round RT-PCR with the HTBI primer set. TCRdb reprocessed the multiplex PCR reads via MiXCR and lists one record per CDR3 protein. This table holds roughly 600,000 distinct CDR3 sequences, roughly 15% found once. Sequencing used blood. The receptors stem from a woman in her forties or fifties with Graves' ophthalmopathy.

In this sample, this clonotype turned up many times. V usage is TRBV28 and J usage is TRBJ1-1; D is possibly TRBD1 (6 bases). From germline, CDR1 is MDHEN and CDR2 SYDVKM. Trimming removed 7 bases at V and 0 bases at J, with 12 bases between. The CDR3 loop spans 14 amino acids. The CDR3 sequence: CASTQGGLNTEAFF. The CDR3, as DNA: TGTGCCAGCACTCAAGGGGGGTTGAACACTGAAGCTTTCTTT.

Of note for this clonotype: A read error may be the cause here, since a much bigger clone is one base away. The chain has TRBV7-9 and TRBJ2-1; a possible D gene is TRBD2 (6 bases). The V end was cut by 6 bases, the J end by 3 bases, with 24 bases between. The germline gives CDR1 SEHNR, CDR2 FQNEAQ (reference sequence). The CDR3 is 18 amino acids. The CDR3 region is CASSYMREDYHLYNEQFF. The CDR3 coding sequence is TGTGCCAGCAGTTATATGAGAGAGGACTACCACCTCTACAATGAGCAGTTCTTC.

On this clonotype itself: Sequence at one end of the junction differs from germline and may be a read error. The rearrangement links TRBV5-4 to TRBJ2-1; D might be TRBD2 (6 bases). The CDR3 sequence is 11 residues long. The V gene's germline CDR1 is SGHNT and CDR2 YYREEE (reference sequence). This chain's CDR3 is CANSWEAEQFF. CDR3 DNA sequence: TGTGCCAACAGCTGGGAGGCTGAGCAGTTCTTC. The entire variable domain, with the rest obtained from reference TRBV5-4 and TRBJ2-1, is as follows: ETGVTQSPTHLIKTRGQQVTLRCSSQSGHNTVSWYQQALGQGPQFIFQYYREEENGRGNFPPRFSGLQFPNYSSELNVNALELDDSALYLCANSWEAEQFFGPGTRLTVL.

Comments on this clonotype: One junction end disagrees with the germline gene, perhaps due to a read error. J is TRBJ2-3 and V is TRBV9; unclear D gene. Germline-derived CDR1 and CDR2 are SGDLS and YYNGEE. This CDR3 is 12 amino acids long. The CDR3 loop reads CANSLTTDTQYF. The CDR3 DNA is TGTGCCAACAGCTTGACCACAGATACGCAGTATTTT.

Notes on this clonotype: A much larger clone lies a single base off, so this may be a read error. The chain links TRBV28 to TRBJ2-7, with D possibly matching TRBD2 (6 bases). This CDR3 comprises 16 residues. Germline V gene lookup returns CDR1 MDHEN and CDR2 SYDVKM. V shed 10 bases and J shed 0 bases, with 22 bases lying between them. CDR3: CATGVDYLTSSYEQYF. The CDR3 coding sequence is TGTGCCACCGGGGTGGACTACCTTACGAGCTCCTACGAGCAGTACTTC.

This clonotype was observed at least ten times. The CDR3 DNA reads TGTGCCACCACCTCAGGGTCGCTAGCCAAAAACATTCAGTACTTC. It specifies CATTSGSLAKNIQYF. This sequence joins TRBV2 and TRBJ2-4; tentative D call: TRBD1 (5 bases). The germline V gene encodes CDR1 SNHLY and CDR2 FYNNEI. The CDR3 is 15 residues long. Trimming took off 10 bases at V and 0 bases at J, with 16 bases between the two ends.

The rearrangement links TRBV18 to TRBJ1-1, with 10 positions matching TRBD1. CDR3 length equals 13 residues. The V and J ends lost 6 bases and 6 bases, in that order; junction bases with no gene match: 4. Germline V gene lookup returns CDR1 KGHSH and CDR2 LQKENI. The CDR3 protein is CASSGTGDAEAFF. The DNA for the CDR3 is TGTGCCAGCTCCGGGACAGGGGACGCTGAAGCTTTCTTT.

The gene calls are TRBV18 and TRBJ2-7, with D possibly being TRBD1 or TRBD2 (5 bases each). The CDR3 is 15 amino acids. V lost 4 bases to trimming and J lost 2 bases, with 15 bases between them. In germline, CDR1 is KGHSH, CDR2 LQKENI. The CDR3 nucleotides read TGTGCCAGCTCACAACCCGGGACCAAACCCTACGAGCAGTACTTC. Encoded protein: CASSQPGTKPYEQYF.

A few counts support this clonotype. The V call is TRBV6-1, the J call TRBJ2-7; no definite D call. Trimming cost V 4 bases and J 3 bases, with 7 bases left between them. The V gene's germline CDR1 is MNHNS and CDR2 SASEGT. There are 12 residues in the CDR3. The CDR3 bases are TGTGCCAGCAGTGTCCAGTTCTACGAGCAGTACTTC. Its translation is CASSVQFYEQYF.

This clonotype was observed at least ten times. The chain links TRBV5-5 to TRBJ1-5; weak D call: TRBD1 (5 bases). Trimming removed 0 bases at V and 1 base at J, with 8 bases between. This CDR3 has 15 residues. Germline V gene data show CDR1 as SGHKS and CDR2 as YYEKEE (reference sequence). The CDR3 DNA reads TGTGCCAGCAGCTTGGGAGAGGGGAGCAATCAGCCCCAGCATTTT. It translates to CASSLGEGSNQPQHF. The variable domain in full, with the rest retrieved from reference TRBV5-5 and TRBJ1-5, is DAGVTQSPTHLIKTRGQQVTLRCSPISGHKSVSWYQQVLGQGPQFIFQYYEKEERGRGNFPDRFSARQFPNYSSELNVNALLLGDSALYLCASSLGEGSNQPQHFGDGTRLSIL.

This clonotype has ten or more counts. The V gene is TRBV7-9, the J gene TRBJ1-1; no clear D gene. From germline, CDR1 is SEHNR and CDR2 FQNEAQ (reference sequence). CDR3 length equals 14 residues. Between the trimmed V and J ends, which lost 5 bases and 5 bases, there was a span of 15 bases. The CDR3 sequence is CASSQAMDGTEAFF. The DNA for the CDR3 is TGTGCCAGCAGCCAAGCCATGGACGGGACTGAAGCTTTCTTT.

This clonotype showed up just a few times. The chain carries TRBV3-1 and TRBJ1-2; D is possibly TRBD1 (5 bases). V was clipped by 1 base and J by 8 bases, with 14 bases between them. In germline, CDR1 is LGHDT, CDR2 YNNKEL (reference sequence). The CDR3 covers 14 residues. The CDR3 sequence: CASSQVAAPGGYTF. The CDR3 DNA reads TGTGCCAGCAGCCAAGTAGCAGCCCCAGGGGGCTACACCTTC.

This clonotype has at least ten counts. The rearrangement links TRBV18 to TRBJ2-2; D perhaps matches TRBD1 (5 bases). Trimming cost V 4 bases and J 5 bases, with 8 bases left between them. The germline gives CDR1 KGHSH, CDR2 LQKENI. There are 13 residues in the CDR3. CDR3 in amino acids: CASSQSGTGELFF. In DNA, the CDR3 is TGTGCCAGCTCACAATCAGGGACCGGGGAGCTGTTTTTT.

In this sample, this clonotype turned up many times. This sequence joins TRBV6-1 and TRBJ1-2; TRBD1 matches 10 bases. The length of the CDR3 is 13 residues. Germline CDR1 is MNHNS and CDR2 is SASEGT. V lost 6 bases, J lost 6 bases, and 4 bases stayed unmatched. The CDR3 loop is CASSRDRGHGYTF. CDR3 nucleotides: TGTGCCAGCAGCCGGGACAGGGGACATGGCTACACCTTC.

This clonotype was picked up many times. The genes are TRBV2 and TRBJ2-2, with 12 nucleotides matching TRBD2. CDR1 is SNHLY, CDR2 FYNNEI, per germline. The CDR3 has 16 residues. V dropped 3 bases and J dropped 6; count of bases not matched to a gene: 5. In nucleotides, the CDR3 is TGTGCCAGCAGTGATAAACTAGCGGGAGGAGCCGGGGAGCTGTTTTTT. Encoded protein: CASSDKLAGGAGELFF.

Details on this clonotype: This clone may be a read error of a much larger clone one base away. This chain uses TRBV5-5 with TRBJ1-3; possible D gene TRBD1, 5 bases. From germline, CDR1 is SGHKS and CDR2 YYEKEE (reference sequence). The CDR3 extends over 14 amino acids. CDR3 sequence reads: CASSSAGYGNTIYF. Here the CDR3 DNA reads TGCGCCAGCAGCTCGGCAGGGTATGGAAACACCATATATTTT.

In its sample, this clonotype was seen once. Being one base from a much bigger clone, this may be a read error. The J gene is TRBJ2-1, the V gene TRBV20-1; D unclear. Trimming pared 3 bases from V and 0 bases from J, leaving 12 bases between. The CDR3 totals 15 residues. CDR1 and CDR2 from the germline V gene are DFQATT and SNEGSKA (reference sequence). Here the CDR3 reads CSASPFQSSYNEQFF. Here the CDR3 DNA reads TGCAGTGCTAGCCCTTTCCAGAGCTCCTACAATGAGCAGTTCTTC.

This clonotype has a handful of counts. The rearrangement joins TRBV10-3 to TRBJ2-5; D is uncertain. The CDR3 consists of 13 residues. Germline V gene data show CDR1 as ENHRY and CDR2 as SYGVKD. Trimming left V 1 base short and J 5 bases short, with 8 bases between. CDR3 DNA sequence: TGTGCCATCAGTGAGTTAGGACCGGAGACCCAGTACTTC. Residues: CAISELGPETQYF.

This clonotype was detected many times. J is TRBJ2-2 and V is TRBV2; the D gene is possibly TRBD1 (5 bases). Trimming pared 8 bases from V and 2 bases from J, leaving 12 bases between. CDR1 and CDR2 (germline): SNHLY, FYNNEI. The CDR3 is made up of 14 amino acids. The CDR3 coding sequence is TGTGCCAGCGCAACGACAGCCAACACCGGGGAGCTGTTTTTT. Residues: CASATTANTGELFF.

The chain recombines TRBV4-3 with TRBJ2-5, with 10 bases fitting TRBD2. The CDR3 has 14 amino acids. The V gene's germline CDR1 is LGHNA and CDR2 YSLEER. V shed 4 bases, J shed 4 bases, and the junction held 3 bases outside the gene matches. CDR3 in amino acids: CASSRIAGGETQYF. In DNA form, the CDR3 reads TGCGCCAGCAGCCGGATAGCGGGGGGAGAGACCCAGTACTTC.

This rearrangement joins TRBV27 to TRBJ2-1; 16 nucleotides agree with TRBD2. Germline CDR1 and CDR2: MNHEY and SMNVEV (reference sequence). The CDR3 totals 19 residues. The V segment lost 8 bases and the J segment 2 bases; nucleotides outside the gene matches: 12. CDR3 amino acids: CASGPRAGTSGRAYNEQFF. In DNA form, the CDR3 reads TGTGCCAGCGGTCCCCGCGCCGGGACTAGCGGGAGGGCCTACAATGAGCAGTTCTTC.

The CDR3 protein is CASSTYYNEQFF. The CDR3 bases are TGTGCCAGCAGTACATATTACAATGAGCAGTTCTTC. V and J are TRBV6-1 and TRBJ2-1; D not resolved. Trimming pared 5 bases from V and 4 bases from J, leaving 6 bases between. The CDR3 extends over 12 amino acids. The V gene's germline CDR1 is MNHNS and CDR2 SASEGT.

This clonotype has at least ten counts. The chain links TRBV7-2 to TRBJ2-3; 8 nucleotides match TRBD1. The V gene end was trimmed by 2 bases and the J gene end by 1 base; junction bases not matched to a gene: 5. The germline CDR1 and CDR2 sequences are SGHTA and FQGNSA. The CDR3 contains 16 residues. CDR3 in DNA: TGTGCCAGCAGCTTACAGGGGGCTTGGGGCACAGATACGCAGTATTTT. It specifies CASSLQGAWGTDTQYF. Full variable domain (missing parts from reference TRBV7-2 and TRBJ2-3): GAGVSQSPSNKVTEKGKDVELRCDPISGHTALYWYRQSLGQGLEFLIYFQGNSAPDKSGLPSDRFSAERTGGSVSTLTIQRTQQEDSAVYLCASSLQGAWGTDTQYFGPGTRLTVL.

Ten or more counts support this clonotype. The chain carries TRBV6-2 or TRBV6-3 and TRBJ2-1; 10 positions match TRBD2. Losses at the gene ends were 8 bases for V and 7 bases for J; bases not matched to a gene: 11. Per the germline V gene, CDR1 is MNHEY and CDR2 is SVGEGT. The CDR3 is 15 amino acids. The CDR3 DNA reads as TGTGCCAGCGCTCTAGCGGGAGTTCGTGGGAATGAGCAGTTCTTC. Its translation: CASALAGVRGNEQFF.

Note on this clonotype: This may come from a read error, since a much larger clone is one base off. The chain uses TRBV7-2 and TRBJ2-5; 7 bases map to TRBD2. Germline trimming cut 5 bases from V and 5 bases from J; bases unmatched to any gene: 8. Germline V gives CDR1 SGHTA, CDR2 FQGNSA. The CDR3 totals 14 residues. The CDR3 loop reads CASSLLWGGETQYF. In DNA form, the CDR3 reads TGTGCCAGCAGCCTCTTGTGGGGGGGGGAGACCCAGTACTTC.

This clonotype came up many times. The genes are TRBV5-1 and TRBJ2-7; TRBD1 matches 9 bases. J lost 4 bases, V lost 4 bases, and 12 bases had no gene match. The germline CDR1 and CDR2 sequences are SGHRS and YFSETQ. This CDR3 contains 16 residues. The CDR3 DNA is TGCGCCAGCAGCGAAACCACAGGGGGCTCCGGGTACGAGCAGTACTTC. Encoded protein: CASSETTGGSGYEQYF.

J is TRBJ1-5 and V is TRBV6-1; weak D call: TRBD1 (6 bases). The CDR3 covers 23 residues. The germline gives CDR1 MNHNS, CDR2 SASEGT. V was clipped by 5 bases and J by 2 bases, with 37 bases between them. In DNA form, the CDR3 reads TGTGCCAGCAGTTCACCTGACAGGTTGAGTATTTGGAACCAAAAAGGAGGCAATCAGCCCCAGCATTTT. It specifies CASSSPDRLSIWNQKGGNQPQHF.

This clonotype occurred many times. J is TRBJ1-2 and V is TRBV28; tentative D call: TRBD1 (5 bases). The V end lost 3 bases, the J end lost 2 bases, and 10 bases lay between the germline ends. From germline, CDR1 is MDHEN and CDR2 SYDVKM. This CDR3 is built from 14 residues. This CDR3 is CASSLGDRNYGYTF. DNA of the CDR3: TGTGCCAGCAGTTTGGGGGATAGGAACTATGGCTACACCTTC.

There are a few counts of this clonotype. The J gene is TRBJ2-1, the V gene TRBV7-9, with D maybe TRBD2 (6 bases). Germline CDR1 reads SEHNR; CDR2 reads FQNEAQ (reference sequence). Trimming pared 5 bases from V and 10 bases from J, leaving 12 bases between. The CDR3 extends over 12 amino acids. The CDR3 sequence: CASSATGREQFF. Written as DNA, the CDR3 is TGTGCCAGCAGCGCCACTGGGAGGGAGCAGTTCTTC.

As regards this clonotype: One end of the junction fails to match germline, which may point to a read error. The chain uses TRBV7-9 and TRBJ1-1, with D perhaps TRBD1 (5 bases). The CDR3 length is 15 residues. CDR1 is SEHNR and CDR2 is FQNEAQ in the germline V gene (reference sequence). CDR3 DNA sequence: TGTGCCGGCAGCTCAGTGGGGGGGAGCAACACTGAAGCTTTCTTT. Its protein is CAGSSVGGSNTEAFF.

V gene TRBV24-1 combines with J gene TRBJ2-3; tentative D call: TRBD1 (6 bases). V lost 1 base and J lost 5, with 15 bases in between. Germline-derived CDR1 and CDR2 are KGHDR and SFDVKD. The CDR3 is 16 amino acids. The CDR3 spells CATSDFRDKRGDTQYF. For the CDR3, the DNA is TGTGCCACCAGTGATTTCCGGGACAAAAGGGGAGATACGCAGTATTTT.